Listed below are T cell receptor beta chains from one sample, sequenced in a study of shared clonotypes between healthy human individuals. Sequencing was performed with immunoSEQ multiplex PCR; in TCRdb, only in-frame clones are kept and a portion is missing. Seen here are more than 2 million clones, approximately 94% observed once, and the top ten hold approximately 0.13%. Sequencing was carried out using naive CD4+ T cells sorted from blood. These receptor sequences come from a man aged 18 to 29 in good health. Each CDR3 is given without its conserved first and last residue. Each record gives: J gene, V gene, CDR3 protein.

>TRBJ2-7|TRBV2
ASSEGVYEQY
>TRBJ2-1|TRBV5-1
ASSLLDISNEQF
>TRBJ1-1|TRBV30
AWSVSGGAAF
>TRBJ2-6|TRBV5-5
ASSTGQALSGANVLT
>TRBJ2-5|TRBV10-2
ASRGRFQETQY
>TRBJ2-7|TRBV9
ASSSRDIHEQY
>TRBJ1-2|TRBV5-4
ASSLASDHYGYT
>TRBJ2-7|TRBV10-3
AISGDPTYEQY
>TRBJ2-7|TRBV7-9
ASSLVPRVYEQY
>TRBJ1-2|TRBV2
ASRGGQVVYGYT
>TRBJ2-2|TRBV28
ASSFWGTGELF
>TRBJ2-2|TRBV19
ASIPTGRPNTGELF
>TRBJ2-7|TRBV10-3
ATTSGAGDEQY
>TRBJ2-7|TRBV5-1
ASSPDGSGSYEQY
>TRBJ1-5|TRBV20-1
SARRGAGEH
>TRBJ2-7|TRBV6-1
ASSEDLTRGEQY
>TRBJ2-7|TRBV7-8
ASSLRQASYEQY
>TRBJ1-1|TRBV2
ASSERGTANTEAF
>TRBJ1-3|TRBV15
ATSSEGFSSGNTIY
>TRBJ2-7|TRBV9
ASSGQQGASYEQY
>TRBJ1-2|TRBV23-1
ASSRAARGPPRDGYT
>TRBJ1-2|TRBV5-1
ASSLGQGSNYGYT
>TRBJ2-7|TRBV30
ACRTESFYEQY
>TRBJ1-2|TRBV7-2
ASSSDRHRRYGYT
>TRBJ2-7|TRBV7-5
ARSFTGQGI
>TRBJ1-1|TRBV6-6
ASSFDWDSPTEAF
>TRBJ2-7|TRBV6-5
ASSNRQISSYEQY
>TRBJ2-1|TRBV10-3
AISESLGGLVPHNEQF
>TRBJ2-7|TRBV4-1
ASSQTTGFPYEQY
>TRBJ2-3|TRBV6-1
ASIWTGTDTQY
>TRBJ2-7|TRBV6-5
ASSYSRRLNDYEQY
>TRBJ2-2|TRBV6-6
ASSNSENTGELF
>TRBJ1-6|TRBV6-5
ASRLQRTNSPLH
>TRBJ2-1|TRBV2
ASMAENNEQF
>TRBJ2-1|TRBV6-6
ASSYSAPGNEQF
>TRBJ1-2|TRBV5-5
ASRRDRGDGFANGYT
>TRBJ1-4|TRBV5-4
ASSTTGVGREKLF
>TRBJ2-7|TRBV18
ASSRKRAPAYEQY
>TRBJ2-2|TRBV28
ASTFGQGNTGELF
>TRBJ2-2|TRBV5-1
ASSLGAVANTGELF
>TRBJ2-1|TRBV11-2
ASSLGSYNEQF